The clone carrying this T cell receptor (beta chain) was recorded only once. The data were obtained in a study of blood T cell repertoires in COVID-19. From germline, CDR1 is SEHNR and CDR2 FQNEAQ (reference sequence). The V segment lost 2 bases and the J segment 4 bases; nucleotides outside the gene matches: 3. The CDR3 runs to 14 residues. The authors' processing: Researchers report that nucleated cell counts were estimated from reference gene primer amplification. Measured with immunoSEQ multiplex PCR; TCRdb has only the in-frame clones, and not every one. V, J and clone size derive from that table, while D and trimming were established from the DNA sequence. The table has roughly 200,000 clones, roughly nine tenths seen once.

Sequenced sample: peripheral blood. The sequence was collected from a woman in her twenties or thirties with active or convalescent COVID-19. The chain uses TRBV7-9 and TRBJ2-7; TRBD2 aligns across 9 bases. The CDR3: CASSLSLAGYEQYF. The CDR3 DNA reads TGTGCCAGCAGCTTAAGCCTAGCGGGATACGAGCAGTACTTC.